Included here is one T cell receptor beta chain sequence, with context. Its antigen remains unknown. Repertoires were generated with immunoSEQ multiplex PCR, while TCRdb's copy carries only in-frame clones and drops some. This table has roughly 180,000 clones, approximately 89% appearing once. The data belong to a study of T cell responses to AZD1222 COVID-19 vaccine. Study results and caveats: Vaccination with two AZD1222 doses was followed by a rise in Spike-specific TCR breadth and depth.

Germline values: CDR1 MGHRA, CDR2 YSYEKL. The CDR3 has 15 residues. Unmatched junction bases numbered 6, after V lost 7 bases and J lost 0 bases. The sequences come from peripheral blood, collected 28 days after the second AZD1222 dose. The sequence was obtained from an adult who received the AZD1222 COVID-19 vaccine. This chain connects TRBV4-1 to TRBJ2-1, with 7 bases aligning to TRBD2. CDR3 residues: CASTRLADSYNEQFF. CDR3 in DNA: TGCGCCAGCACCAGACTAGCTGACTCCTACAATGAGCAGTTCTTC.